This T cell receptor (beta chain) was obtained from a study of blood T cell repertoires in COVID-19. CDR1 and CDR2 from the germline V gene are SEHNR and FQNEAQ (reference sequence). CDR3 length: 16 residues. Trimming cost V 1 base and J 2 bases, with 12 bases left between them. Sequenced by immunoSEQ multiplex PCR; TCRdb stores in-frame clones only, minus some. The sample has tens of thousands of clones; over 80% are singletons. The sequencing sample was made of peripheral blood. The chain is built from TRBV7-9 and TRBJ2-1, with a possible D match to TRBD2 (6 bases). This sequence was found in a human donor in a cohort sampled during active COVID-19. The CDR3 loop reads CASSLGVRTTYNEQFF. CDR3 DNA: TGTGCCAGCAGCTTAGGGGTTCGGACTACCTACAATGAGCAGTTCTTC. The complete variable domain, with remaining parts taken from reference TRBV7-9 and TRBJ2-1, reads DTGVSQNPRHKITKRGQNVTFRCDPISEHNRLYWYRQTLGQGPEFLTYFQNEAQLEKSRLLSDRFSAERPKGSFSTLEIQRTEQGDSAMYLCASSLGVRTTYNEQFFGPGTRLTVL.